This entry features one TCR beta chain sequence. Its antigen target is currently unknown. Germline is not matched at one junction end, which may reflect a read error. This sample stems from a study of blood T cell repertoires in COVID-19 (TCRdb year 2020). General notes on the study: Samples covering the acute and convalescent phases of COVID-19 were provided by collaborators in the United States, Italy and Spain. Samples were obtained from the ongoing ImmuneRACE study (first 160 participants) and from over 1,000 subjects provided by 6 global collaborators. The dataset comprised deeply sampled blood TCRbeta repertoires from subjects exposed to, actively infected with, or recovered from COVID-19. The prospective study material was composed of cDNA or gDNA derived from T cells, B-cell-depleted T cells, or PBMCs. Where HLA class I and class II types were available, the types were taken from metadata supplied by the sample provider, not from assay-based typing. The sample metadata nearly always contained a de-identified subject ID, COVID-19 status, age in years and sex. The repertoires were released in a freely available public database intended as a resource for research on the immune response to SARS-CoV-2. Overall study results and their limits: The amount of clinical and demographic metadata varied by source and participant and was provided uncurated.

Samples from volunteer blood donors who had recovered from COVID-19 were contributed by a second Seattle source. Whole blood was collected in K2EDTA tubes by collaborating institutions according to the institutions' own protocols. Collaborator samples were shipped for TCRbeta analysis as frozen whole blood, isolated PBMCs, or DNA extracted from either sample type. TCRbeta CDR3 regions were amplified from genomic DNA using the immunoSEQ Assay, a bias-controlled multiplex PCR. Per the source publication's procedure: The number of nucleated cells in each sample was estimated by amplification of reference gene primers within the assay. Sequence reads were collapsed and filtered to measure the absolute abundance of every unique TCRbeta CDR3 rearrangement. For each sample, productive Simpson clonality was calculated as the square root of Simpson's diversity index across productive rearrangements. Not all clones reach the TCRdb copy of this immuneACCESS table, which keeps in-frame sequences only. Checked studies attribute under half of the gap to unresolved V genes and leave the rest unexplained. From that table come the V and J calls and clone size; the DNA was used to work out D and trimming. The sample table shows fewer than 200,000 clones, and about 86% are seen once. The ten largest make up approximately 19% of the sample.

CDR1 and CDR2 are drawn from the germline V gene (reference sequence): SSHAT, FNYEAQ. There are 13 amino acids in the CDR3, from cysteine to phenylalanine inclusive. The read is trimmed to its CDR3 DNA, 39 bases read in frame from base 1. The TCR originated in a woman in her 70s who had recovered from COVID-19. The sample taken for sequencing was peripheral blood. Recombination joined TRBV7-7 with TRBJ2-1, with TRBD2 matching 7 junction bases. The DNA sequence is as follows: TGTGCTAGCAGCCCCGGGGGGTACAATGAGCAGTTCTTC. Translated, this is CASSPGGYNEQFF.